The present entry profiles one T cell receptor beta chain with its context. Germline is not matched at one junction end, which may reflect a read error. This sample is part of a study of CD8+CD57+ T cells in acquired aplastic anemia. For the study at large: Sorted CD4+ and CD8+ cell DNA averaged about 3 ug.

Germline values: CDR1 SGHTA, CDR2 FQGNSA. The CDR3 totals 15 residues. Genomic DNA constituted the template upon which TCR beta VDJ and CDR3 profiling was performed. A single record per CDR3 protein comes from TCRdb applying MiXCR to the reads. The table lists roughly 130,000 distinct CDR3 sequences, 40% to 60% of them singletons, with 2% to 3% in the top ten. The clonotype originates from a human donor in good health, serving as a control. V usage is TRBV7-2 and J usage is TRBJ1-2; TRBD1 aligns across 8 bases. Sequenced material: sorted CD4+, CD8+, or CD8+CD57+ T cells (not recorded which) from PBMCs. This chain's CDR3 is CARSADPTGEYGYTF. The CDR3 DNA sequence: TGTGCCCGCAGCGCGGACCCGACAGGGGAATATGGCTACACCTTC.